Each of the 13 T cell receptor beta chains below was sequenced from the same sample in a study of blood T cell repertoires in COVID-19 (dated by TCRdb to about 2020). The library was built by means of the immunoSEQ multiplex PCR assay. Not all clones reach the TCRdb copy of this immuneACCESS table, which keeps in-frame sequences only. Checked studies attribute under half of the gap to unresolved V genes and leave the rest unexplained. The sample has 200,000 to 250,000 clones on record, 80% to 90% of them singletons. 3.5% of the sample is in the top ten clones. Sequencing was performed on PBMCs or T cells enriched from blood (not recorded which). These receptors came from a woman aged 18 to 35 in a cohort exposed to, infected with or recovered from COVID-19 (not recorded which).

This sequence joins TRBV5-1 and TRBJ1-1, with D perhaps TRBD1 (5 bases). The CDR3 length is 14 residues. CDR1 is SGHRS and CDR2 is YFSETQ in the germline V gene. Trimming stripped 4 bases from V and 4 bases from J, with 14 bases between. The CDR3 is CASSPDNQGTEAFF. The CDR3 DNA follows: TGCGCCAGCAGCCCGGACAACCAGGGCACTGAAGCTTTCTTT.

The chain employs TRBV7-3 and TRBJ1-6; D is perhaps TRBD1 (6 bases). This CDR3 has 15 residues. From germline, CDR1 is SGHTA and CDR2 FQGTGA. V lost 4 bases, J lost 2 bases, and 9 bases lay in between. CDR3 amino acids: CASSSGGPYNSPLHF. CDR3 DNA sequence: TGTGCCAGCAGCTCGGGGGGCCCCTATAATTCACCCCTCCACTTT.

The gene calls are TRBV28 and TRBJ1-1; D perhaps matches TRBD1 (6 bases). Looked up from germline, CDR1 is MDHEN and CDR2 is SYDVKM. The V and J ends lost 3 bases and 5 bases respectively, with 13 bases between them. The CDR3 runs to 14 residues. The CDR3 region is CASSLDSGRTEAFF. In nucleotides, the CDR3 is TGTGCCAGCAGTTTGGACAGCGGACGGACTGAAGCTTTCTTT.

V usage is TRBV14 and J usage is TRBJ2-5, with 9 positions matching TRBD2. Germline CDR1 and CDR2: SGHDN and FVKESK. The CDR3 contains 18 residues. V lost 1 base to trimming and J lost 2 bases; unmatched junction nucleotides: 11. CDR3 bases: TGTGCCAGCAGCCAAGTGGGGAAGGGTAGCGGGAGACAAGAGACCCAGTACTTC. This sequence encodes CASSQVGKGSGRQETQYF.

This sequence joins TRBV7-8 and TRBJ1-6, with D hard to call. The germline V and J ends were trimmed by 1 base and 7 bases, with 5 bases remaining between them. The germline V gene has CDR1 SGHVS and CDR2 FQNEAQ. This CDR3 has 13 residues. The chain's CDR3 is CASSLGRNSPLHF. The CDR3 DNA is TGTGCCAGCAGCTTAGGGAGGAATTCACCCCTCCACTTT.

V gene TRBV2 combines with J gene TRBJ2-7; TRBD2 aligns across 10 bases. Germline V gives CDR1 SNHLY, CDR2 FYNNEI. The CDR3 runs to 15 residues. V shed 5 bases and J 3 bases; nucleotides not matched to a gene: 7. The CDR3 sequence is CASSFSGGIGYEQYF. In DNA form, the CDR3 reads TGTGCCAGCAGTTTTAGCGGGGGGATTGGCTACGAGCAGTACTTC.

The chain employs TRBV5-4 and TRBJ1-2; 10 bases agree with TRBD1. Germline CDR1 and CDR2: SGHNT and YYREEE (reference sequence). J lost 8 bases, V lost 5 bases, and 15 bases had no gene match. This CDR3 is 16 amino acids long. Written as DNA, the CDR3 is TGTGCCAGCAGTCATCTAACGGGACAGGGGTCGTGGGGCTACACCTTC. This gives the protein CASSHLTGQGSWGYTF.

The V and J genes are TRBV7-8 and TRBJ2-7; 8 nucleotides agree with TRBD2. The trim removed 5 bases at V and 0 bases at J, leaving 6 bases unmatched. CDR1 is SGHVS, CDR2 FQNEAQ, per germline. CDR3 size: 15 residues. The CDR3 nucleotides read TGTGCCAGCAGCCAGGCGGGGGGCAGCTCCTACGAGCAGTACTTC. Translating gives CASSQAGGSSYEQYF.

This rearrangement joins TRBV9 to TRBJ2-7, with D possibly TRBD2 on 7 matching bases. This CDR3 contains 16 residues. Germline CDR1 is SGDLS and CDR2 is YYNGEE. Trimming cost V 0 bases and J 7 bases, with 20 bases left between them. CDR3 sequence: CASSVGGGTNDREQYF. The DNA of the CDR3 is TGTGCCAGCAGCGTAGGAGGGGGGACTAACGACCGGGAGCAGTACTTC.

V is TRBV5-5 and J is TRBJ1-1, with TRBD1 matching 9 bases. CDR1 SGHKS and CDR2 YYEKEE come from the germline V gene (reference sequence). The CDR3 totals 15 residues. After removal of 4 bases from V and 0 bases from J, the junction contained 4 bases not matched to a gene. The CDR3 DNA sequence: TGTGCCAGCAGCCCGGGACAGGGCATGAACACTGAAGCTTTCTTT. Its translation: CASSPGQGMNTEAFF. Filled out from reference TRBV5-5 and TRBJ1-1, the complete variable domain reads DAGVTQSPTHLIKTRGQQVTLRCSPISGHKSVSWYQQVLGQGPQFIFQYYEKEERGRGNFPDRFSARQFPNYSSELNVNALLLGDSALYLCASSPGQGMNTEAFFGQGTRLTVV.

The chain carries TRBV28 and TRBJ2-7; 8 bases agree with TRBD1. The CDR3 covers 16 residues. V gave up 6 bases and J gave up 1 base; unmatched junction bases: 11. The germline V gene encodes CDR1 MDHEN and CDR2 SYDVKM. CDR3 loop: CASSHDRGRSSYEQYF. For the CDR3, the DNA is TGTGCCAGCAGCCACGACAGGGGTCGGAGTTCCTACGAGCAGTACTTC. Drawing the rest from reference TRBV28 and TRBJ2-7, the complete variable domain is DVKVTQSSRYLVKRTGEKVFLECVQDMDHENMFWYRQDPGLGLRLIYFSYDVKMKEKGDIPEGYSVSREKKERFSLILESASTNQTSMYLCASSHDRGRSSYEQYFGPGTRLTVT.

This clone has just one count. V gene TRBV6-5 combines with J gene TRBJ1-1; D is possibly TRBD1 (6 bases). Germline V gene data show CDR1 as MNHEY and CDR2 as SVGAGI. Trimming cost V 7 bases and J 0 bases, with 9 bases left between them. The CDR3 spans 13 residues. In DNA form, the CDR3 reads TGTGCCAGCATCGGGACATTGAACACTGAAGCTTTCTTT. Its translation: CASIGTLNTEAFF.

As DNA, the CDR3 is TGTGCCAGTAGTATAGTGGGGGCAGGGGCCTCACCCCTCCACTTT. Translating it yields CASSIVGAGASPLHF. The genes are TRBV19 and TRBJ1-6; a possible D gene is TRBD1 (6 bases). Germline V gene data show CDR1 as LNHDA and CDR2 as SQIVND (reference sequence). V lost 1 base, J lost 10 bases, and 14 bases lay in between. The CDR3 runs to 15 residues.